This TCR beta chain comes out of a study of blood T cell repertoires in COVID-19. In the original analysis: Amplification from reference gene primers served as the basis for estimated nucleated cell counts. Sequencing used immunoSEQ multiplex PCR; TCRdb keeps in-frame clones, though not all of them. That table furnishes V, J and clone size, whereas the DNA furnished D and trimming. The table records about 350,000 clones, around 86% of them present only once. Germline assignment: CDR1 SGHTA and CDR2 FQGNSA. Trimming removed 8 bases from V and 1 base from J, with 10 bases in between. The CDR3 is made up of 13 amino acids. This clone was seen just once.

The chain has TRBV7-2 and TRBJ2-3, with D possibly TRBD2 on 6 matching bases. Sequencing input: peripheral blood. The receptor's source is a woman in her 50s with COVID-19, enrolled during active disease. The CDR3 nucleotides are TGTGCCAGCTCCCCGGGAGGCACAGATACGCAGTATTTT. Translation gives CASSPGGTDTQYF.